Listed here is a single T cell receptor beta chain. In the authors' methods: Amplification from reference gene primers served as the basis for estimated nucleated cell counts. Sequenced by immunoSEQ multiplex PCR; TCRdb stores in-frame clones only, minus some. V and J calls plus clone size are reproduced from that table; the DNA served to infer D and trimming. The sample contains about 410,000 clones, around 92% of which appear only once. The participants were between roughly 18 and 100 years old and came from some 23 US areas. Donors in Cohort 3 who had recovered were those with two negative PCRs, healthcare professional clearance, or resolution of their symptoms. The V end lost 3 bases, the J end lost 0 bases, and 8 bases lay between the germline ends. Germline V gene data show CDR1 as SGHTA and CDR2 as FQGTGA. CDR3 length equals 14 residues. These data belong to a study of blood T cell repertoires in COVID-19. For the study at large: Collection of acute and convalescent COVID-19 samples took place in the United States, Italy and Spain.

The rearrangement links TRBV7-3 to TRBJ1-1, with D hard to call. The receptor was isolated from a woman in her thirties who had recovered from COVID-19. Source material: PBMCs or T cells enriched from blood (not recorded which). CDR3 DNA: TGTGCCAGCAGCTTGAGCATCATGAACACTGAAGCTTTCTTT. Translated: CASSLSIMNTEAFF.